These T cell receptor beta chains were read from a single sample in a study of T cell repertoires in cytomegalovirus infection. Antigens of these TCRs are unknown. From the reads, TCRdb called clonotypes with MiXCR, one entry per CDR3 protein. The table lists fewer than 950,000 distinct CDR3 sequences, roughly 33% of them singletons. This sample comprised cultured CD8+ T cells from PBMCs, obtained from culture after CMV antigen stimulation. The receptors originated from a human donor in good health (CMV status not recorded). Some clones in this sample may be carry-over from other donors' samples. Each CDR3 is given with its conserved first and last residue. A D gene is named only where the DNA matches it firmly. Only part of the rows carry a size: once, few, many, or a class if the clone is expanded.

d_gene	v_gene	abundance	j_gene	CDR3nt	CDR3aa
.	TRBV7-3	few	TRBJ1-1	TGTGCCAGCAGCTTGAAGGGTTCGTACACTGAAGCTTTCTTT	CASSLKGSYTEAFF
.	TRBV12-3/TRBV12-4	few	TRBJ1-5	TGTGCCAGCAGCGCGATCTATAGCAATCAGCCCCAGCATTTT	CASSAIYSNQPQHF
TRBD1	TRBV7-9	.	TRBJ2-2	TGTGCCAGCAGCTTGGTACTCGGGACAGGGGGCTTAATGGATATGTTCGGGGAGCTGTTTTTT	CASSLVLGTGGLMDMFGELFF
.	TRBV14	.	TRBJ1-1	TGTGCCAGCAGCCACCCCCAGGGTGTGAACACTGAAGCTTTCTTT	CASSHPQGVNTEAFF
.	TRBV27	.	TRBJ2-1	TGTGCCAGCAGTTTATCGAAGTCAGGTCATATCTACAATGAGCAGTTCTTC	CASSLSKSGHIYNEQFF
TRBD1	TRBV12-3/TRBV12-4	.	TRBJ1-3	TGTGCCGGCAGTACGTTGACAGGGAGCTCTGGAAACACCATATATTTT	CAGSTLTGSSGNTIYF
TRBD2	TRBV7-2	many	TRBJ2-5	TGTGCCAGCAGCAGTAGCGGGGGGGCCTGGGAGACCCAGTACTTC	CASSSSGGAWETQYF
TRBD1	TRBV11-2	.	TRBJ1-2	TGTGCCAGCAGCCGAGGGACAGGGAACACCAAAAGCCACTATGGCTACACCTTC	CASSRGTGNTKSHYGYTF
.	TRBV11-3	.	TRBJ2-1	TGTGCCAGCAGCACCCTCAGGGGGGGCTCCTACAATGAGCAGTTCTTC	CASSTLRGGSYNEQFF
.	TRBV14	.	TRBJ1-2	TGTGCCAGCGCAGGGTATGGTTATGGCTACACCTTC	CASAGYGYGYTF
TRBD1	TRBV10-3	.	TRBJ2-1	TGTGCCATCAGTGATACTTGGGACAGGGGGCTTGACAATGAGCAGTTCTTC	CAISDTWDRGLDNEQFF
.	TRBV7-6	few	TRBJ1-3	TGTGCCAGCAGCCCATTTGGAAACACCATATATTTT	CASSPFGNTIYF
.	TRBV12-3/TRBV12-4	few	TRBJ1-4	TGTGCCAGCAGCCCTTTGAATGAAAAACTGTTTTTT	CASSPLNEKLFF
.	TRBV7-3	few	TRBJ1-1	TGTGCCAGCATCTGGGTGGGGAGATCTGAAGCTTTCTTT	CASIWVGRSEAFF
.	TRBV18	few	TRBJ1-2	TGTGCCAGCTCACACACCATACAGATTAACTATGGCTACACCTTC	CASSHTIQINYGYTF
TRBD1	TRBV5-4	many	TRBJ2-1	TGTGCCAGCAGCTTAGACAGGGGGCTTGGCAATGAGCAGTTCTTC	CASSLDRGLGNEQFF
.	TRBV7-9	.	TRBJ1-2	TGTGCCAGCAGCTTAGCGCAGTCGTCGGGCTATGGCTACACCTTC	CASSLAQSSGYGYTF
TRBD1	TRBV11-3	few	TRBJ2-5	TGTGCCAGCAGCTCGGGACAGTTGGTTCAAGAGACCCAGTACTTC	CASSSGQLVQETQYF
TRBD2	TRBV27	.	TRBJ2-3	TGTGCCAGCAGTTCCGAGTTCCAACTAGCGGGGAGCACAGATACGCAGTATTTT	CASSSEFQLAGSTDTQYF
.	TRBV7-9	.	TRBJ2-7	TGTGCCAGCAGCTCCAGGACAGAGGGGGTCTACGAGCAGTACTTC	CASSSRTEGVYEQYF
.	TRBV6-1	few	TRBJ1-5	TGTGCCAGCAGTGAGCCGGTCGCGGGACCCACCCAGCATTTT	CASSEPVAGPTQHF
.	TRBV6-6	.	TRBJ2-4	TGTGCCAGCAGTTACATTGGGATAGCCAAAAACATTCAGTACTTC	CASSYIGIAKNIQYF
TRBD2	TRBV4-3	.	TRBJ2-3	TGCGCCAGCAGCCGGACTGGACTAGCCCAGGCAGATACGCAGTATTTT	CASSRTGLAQADTQYF
.	TRBV6-1	.	TRBJ1-6	TGTGCCAGCAGTCAAATGTTTGGGATCTCCTATAATTCACCCCTCCACTTT	CASSQMFGISYNSPLHF
.	TRBV11-2	few	TRBJ1-2	TGTGCCAGCAGCTTAGAAGTTGGACCAAACTATGGCTACACCTTC	CASSLEVGPNYGYTF
.	TRBV24-1	.	TRBJ1-2	TGTGCCACCAGTGATAGGGCTCGGGACGGAAAAACCACTAACTATGGCTACACCTTC	CATSDRARDGKTTNYGYTF
.	TRBV7-9	few	TRBJ2-1	TGTGCCAGCAGCTCCCTTCGGCCCGAGCAGTTCTTC	CASSSLRPEQFF
TRBD1	TRBV20-1	few	TRBJ1-1	TGCAGTGCTAGAGATTATCTGGCAGGGGGTGAAGCTTTCTTT	CSARDYLAGGEAFF
.	TRBV7-3	many	TRBJ2-1	TGTGCCAGCAGCTTAACAGGGTGGAATGAGCAGTTCTTC	CASSLTGWNEQFF
.	TRBV7-9	.	TRBJ1-1	TGTGCCAGCAGCTCTCCCTGGACGGAGAACACTGAAGCTTTCTTT	CASSSPWTENTEAFF
TRBD1	TRBV6-2/TRBV6-3	.	TRBJ2-7	TGTGCCAGCAGTTACTCGATTAGGGACAGTACAACCTACGAGCAGTACTTC	CASSYSIRDSTTYEQYF
.	TRBV27	.	TRBJ2-1	TGTGCCAGCAGTTTCGGACCATTCTCCAACAATGAGCAGTTCTTC	CASSFGPFSNNEQFF
.	TRBV7-2	few	TRBJ1-6	TGTGCCAGCAGCTTAGAAATCAGATTCTCCTATAATTCACCCCTCCACTTT	CASSLEIRFSYNSPLHF
TRBD1	TRBV7-2	many	TRBJ1-4	TGTGCCAGCAGTTTCGGGACAGTGATGGGAAAACTGTTTTTT	CASSFGTVMGKLFF
.	TRBV12-3/TRBV12-4	.	TRBJ2-1	TGTGCCAGCAGCCCTGACAGCGGACAGTACAATGAGCAGTTCTTC	CASSPDSGQYNEQFF
.	TRBV28	few	TRBJ2-3	TGTGCCAGCAGTTCCGACGTGAACACAGATACGCAGTATTTT	CASSSDVNTDTQYF
.	TRBV5-5	few	TRBJ2-7	TGTGCCAGCAGCCTGGCCGATCGGTGGTACGAGCAGTACTTC	CASSLADRWYEQYF
.	TRBV7-2	many	TRBJ1-4	TGTGCCAGCAGCTTAAACAGGATGGCCACAACTAATGAAAAACTGTTTTTT	CASSLNRMATTNEKLFF
.	TRBV12-3/TRBV12-4	.	TRBJ2-2	TGTGCCAGCAGTCCAGTAGGGAGGAGTTCGAACACCGGGGAGCTGTTTTTT	CASSPVGRSSNTGELFF
.	TRBV7-2	.	TRBJ1-4	TGTGCCAGCAGCTTAGAGAACGATCATGAAAAACTGTTTTTT	CASSLENDHEKLFF
TRBD1	TRBV6-1	few	TRBJ2-1	TGTGCCAGCAGTGAATTCGTACCCAGGACAGGCCCCTACAATGAGCAGTTCTTC	CASSEFVPRTGPYNEQFF
TRBD1	TRBV7-9	.	TRBJ1-4	TGTGCCAGCAGCCAGGACAGGGATTCCGAAAAACTGTTTTTT	CASSQDRDSEKLFF
TRBD1	TRBV12-3/TRBV12-4	many	TRBJ1-1	TGTGCCAGCAGAAGGTGGGCAGGGGGCCGTGGGAACACTGAAGCTTTCTTT	CASRRWAGGRGNTEAFF
TRBD1	TRBV28	.	TRBJ1-6	TGTGCCAGCAGCTTCGTCGAGACAGGGTCGTCACCCCCCCACTTT	CASSFVETGSSPPHF
.	TRBV14	.	TRBJ1-1	TGTGCCAGCAGCCAAGTCCGTCGTGAGACAGTGAACACTGAAGCTTTCTTT	CASSQVRRETVNTEAFF
TRBD1	TRBV20-1	.	TRBJ1-1	TGCAGTGCTACCTCGACAGGGAGAAAATATACTGAAGCTTTCTTT	CSATSTGRKYTEAFF
.	TRBV7-2	.	TRBJ1-1	TGTGTCAGCAGCTTAGTGGGGGTGGGGAGCATTGAAGCTTTCTTT	CVSSLVGVGSIEAFF
.	TRBV14	few	TRBJ1-2	TGTGCCAGCAGCCAAGATTTTGGGGATGACTATGGCTACACCTTC	CASSQDFGDDYGYTF
TRBD1	TRBV6-8	.	TRBJ2-1	TGTGCCAGCAGTTACGTAGAGACAGGGCCTCCAAGTGAGCAGTTCTTC	CASSYVETGPPSEQFF
.	TRBV11-3	few	TRBJ2-1	TGTGCCAGCAGCTTAGGTTCAGACGAGCAGTTCTTC	CASSLGSDEQFF
.	TRBV27	few	TRBJ2-2	TGTGCCAGCAGTATCCGACCCAGTGACACCGGGGAGCTGTTTTTT	CASSIRPSDTGELFF
.	TRBV7-3	few	TRBJ2-3	TGTGCCAGCAGCCTTAGGCCAGAGAGCACAGATACGCAGTATTTT	CASSLRPESTDTQYF